These 14 T cell receptor beta chains share one sample of origin, sequenced in a study of CD8 T cells in Susac syndrome. RNA amounts of roughly 0.5 to 1 ug underwent reverse transcription with random hexamers. Each CDR3 protein gets one entry after TCRdb re-called the immunoSEQ multiplex PCR reads with MiXCR. The table has 140,000 to 150,000 distinct CDR3 sequences, approximately 96% seen once. The source material was CD4+ T cells from PBMCs. Every receptor here comes from a human donor with Susac syndrome.

This clonotype was found once. This chain connects TRBV3-1 to TRBJ2-6; the D is unclear. CDR1 and CDR2 (germline): LGHDT, YNNKEL (reference sequence). The V end was cut by 2 bases, the J end by 0 bases, with 14 bases between. This CDR3 comprises 18 residues. CDR3 protein: CASSQTDGNISGANVLTF. The CDR3 DNA reads as TGTGCCAGCAGCCAAACGGACGGAAATATCTCTGGGGCCAACGTCCTGACTTTC.

CDR3 sequence reads: CSAGGAGPLYEQYF. In DNA, the CDR3 is TGCAGTGCTGGGGGAGCGGGACCCCTTTACGAGCAGTACTTC. The chain recombines TRBV20-1 with TRBJ2-7; 7 bases match TRBD2. The length of the CDR3 is 14 residues. CDR1 is DFQATT, CDR2 SNEGSKA, per germline (reference sequence). V trimming: 5 bases; J trimming: 4 bases; junction bases outside the gene matches: 11.

The chain combines TRBV20-1 with TRBJ1-1; D remains ambiguous. Trimming shortened V by 3 bases and J by 3 bases, and 8 bases separated the two germline ends. The germline V gene encodes CDR1 DFQATT and CDR2 SNEGSKA (reference sequence). The CDR3 sequence is 12 residues long. CDR3 coding DNA: TGCAGTGCTAGTTTACTGCACACTGAAGCTTTCTTT. This gives the protein CSASLLHTEAFF.

The chain couples TRBV11-2 to TRBJ1-1; 9 nucleotides line up with TRBD1. The CDR3 has 14 residues. The ends lost 0 bases at V and 13 bases at J; junction bases unmatched: 9. CDR1 and CDR2 from the germline V gene are SGHAT and FQNNGV. CDR3 region: CASSLDGTGFGVFF. The DNA for the CDR3 is TGTGCCAGCAGCTTAGATGGGACAGGGTTTGGAGTTTTCTTT.

The chain employs TRBV7-3 and TRBJ2-7; TRBD2 agrees at 7 bases. Germline loops: CDR1 SGHTA, CDR2 FQGTGA. Germline trimming cut 3 bases from V and 3 bases from J; bases unmatched to any gene: 5. The CDR3 contains 14 residues. The CDR3 sequence: CASSLASGLYEQYF. The DNA for the CDR3 is TGTGCCAGCAGCTTGGCTAGCGGACTCTACGAGCAGTACTTC. Using reference TRBV7-3 and TRBJ2-7 for the parts outside the CDR3, the full variable domain is GAGVSQTPSNKVTEKGKYVELRCDPISGHTALYWYRQSLGQGPEFLIYFQGTGAADDSGLPNDRFFAVRPEGSVSTLKIQRTERGDSAVYLCASSLASGLYEQYFGPGTRLTVT.

The chain combines TRBV6-2 or TRBV6-3 with TRBJ2-1; the match to TRBD2 covers 7 bases. Germline assignment: CDR1 MNHEY and CDR2 SVGEGT. V was pared by 6 bases and J by 6 bases, with 11 bases of the junction left unmatched. The CDR3 loop spans 15 amino acids. The CDR3 DNA sequence: TGTGCCAGCAGACCAGCGGGGACTGCCCTCAATGAGCAGTTCTTC. This sequence encodes CASRPAGTALNEQFF.

The V and J genes are TRBV7-9 and TRBJ1-4; maybe TRBD1 (6 bases). Trimming cost V 4 bases and J 5 bases, with 14 bases left between them. There are 15 residues in the CDR3. Germline V gene data show CDR1 as SEHNR and CDR2 as FQNEAQ (reference sequence). The CDR3 loop reads CASSSGTSPNEKLFF. As DNA, the CDR3 is TGTGCCAGCAGCTCAGGGACAAGTCCAAATGAAAAACTGTTTTTT.

This chain joins TRBV20-1 and TRBJ2-1; 8 bases map to TRBD2. CDR1 is DFQATT and CDR2 is SNEGSKA in the germline V gene (reference sequence). With V trimmed by 6 bases and J by 3 bases, 10 bases remained unmatched. The CDR3 is 15 residues long. As DNA, the CDR3 is TGCAGTGCGACGGGGGGGACTAGTCACTACAATGAGCAGTTCTTC. This translates into CSATGGTSHYNEQFF.

The chain joins TRBV19 to TRBJ1-2, with D possibly TRBD1 on 5 matching bases. This CDR3 has 12 amino acids. The V end was cut by 2 bases, the J end by 8 bases, with 9 bases between. The germline gives CDR1 LNHDA, CDR2 SQIVND (reference sequence). DNA for the CDR3: TGTGCCAGTAGTATACAGGGTGGGGGCTACACCTTC. Translating gives CASSIQGGGYTF. The full variable domain, in which reference TRBV19 and TRBJ1-2 provide the parts outside the CDR3, is DGGITQSPKYLFRKEGQNVTLSCEQNLNHDAMYWYRQDPGQGLRLIYYSQIVNDFQKGDIAEGYSVSREKKESFPLTVTSAQKNPTAFYLCASSIQGGGYTFGSGTRLTVV.

The J gene is TRBJ1-5, the V gene TRBV27, with TRBD1 identical over 8 bases. With 10 bases clipped from V and 1 base from J, the junction kept 6 bases outside the gene matches. CDR3 size: 14 residues. Germline loops: CDR1 MNHEY, CDR2 SMNVEV (reference sequence). CDR3 bases: TGTGCCACCGCTCAGGGGGCGAGCAATCAGCCCCAGCATTTT. Its protein is CATAQGASNQPQHF.

This chain joins TRBV25-1 and TRBJ2-4; D remains ambiguous. CDR3 length: 14 residues. From germline, CDR1 is MGHDK and CDR2 SYGVNS. With 2 bases removed from V and 6 bases from J, the gap between germline ends came to 11 bases. CDR3 coding DNA: TGTGCCAGCAGTGAAGTAAAGGGCGGAAACATTCAGTACTTC. Translating it yields CASSEVKGGNIQYF.

The V and J genes are TRBV20-1 and TRBJ1-1; D gene ambiguous. V was trimmed by 6 bases and J by 1 base, leaving 12 bases between them. CDR3 length: 13 amino acids. The germline V gene encodes CDR1 DFQATT and CDR2 SNEGSKA (reference sequence). DNA for the CDR3: TGCAGTGCCCGGGAGGTCCGGAACACTGAAGCTTTCTTT. The encoded protein is CSAREVRNTEAFF.

The rearrangement uses TRBV5-1 and TRBJ1-2, with a possible D match to TRBD1 (5 bases). CDR1 is SGHRS and CDR2 is YFSETQ in the germline V gene. V was pared by 2 bases and J by 5 bases, with 10 bases between. The CDR3 is 13 amino acids. Here the CDR3 reads CASSFTGDYGYTF. The CDR3 DNA follows: TGCGCCAGCAGCTTTACAGGTGATTATGGCTACACCTTC. The whole variable domain, remainder taken from reference TRBV5-1 and TRBJ1-2, is KAGVTQTPRYLIKTRGQQVTLSCSPISGHRSVSWYQQTPGQGLQFLFEYFSETQRNKGNFPGRFSGRQFSNSRSEMNVSTLELGDSALYLCASSFTGDYGYTFGSGTRLTVV.

The chain uses TRBV24-1 and TRBJ2-7; TRBD1 aligns across 8 bases. The germline V gene has CDR1 KGHDR and CDR2 SFDVKD. J lost 8 bases, V lost 3 bases, and 5 bases had no gene match. The CDR3 is made up of 13 amino acids. CDR3 residues: CATSDGTGKKQYF. The CDR3 nucleotides read TGTGCCACCAGTGATGGGACAGGTAAGAAGCAGTACTTC.